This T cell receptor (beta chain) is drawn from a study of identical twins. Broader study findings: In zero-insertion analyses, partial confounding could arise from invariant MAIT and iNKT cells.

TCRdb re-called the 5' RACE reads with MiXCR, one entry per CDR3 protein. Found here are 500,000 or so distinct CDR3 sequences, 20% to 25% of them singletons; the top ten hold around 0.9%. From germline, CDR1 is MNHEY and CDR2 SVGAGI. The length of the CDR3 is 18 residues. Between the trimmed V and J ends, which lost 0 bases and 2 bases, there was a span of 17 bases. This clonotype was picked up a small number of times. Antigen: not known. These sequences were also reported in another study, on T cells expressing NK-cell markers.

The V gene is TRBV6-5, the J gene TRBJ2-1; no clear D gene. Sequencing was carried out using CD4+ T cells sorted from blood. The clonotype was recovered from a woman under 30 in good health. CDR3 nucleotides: TGTGCCAGCAGTTACTCGATTTCGTCTTCCCCGACCTACAATGAGCAGTTCTTC. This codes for CASSYSISSSPTYNEQFF.